This TCR beta chain was sequenced for a study of monozygotic twins with inflammatory bowel disease. Study-level points and caveats: Some repertoire variability may stem from patients' differing immunosuppressive treatments.

Addition of UMIs with a 6-nucleotide sample barcode was achieved by template switching. TCRdb reprocessed the 5' RACE reads; each CDR3 protein has one entry and no DNA is given. The table lists roughly 160,000 distinct CDR3 sequences. Notes on this clonotype: Antigen: not known.

The clonotype comes from a human donor with ulcerative colitis or Crohn's disease, or a healthy co-twin of an affected twin (not recorded which). Sequenced: blood.

CDR3 sequence: CASSLEGRGAFF. The rearrangement joins TRBV5-1 to TRBJ1-1. CDR1 SGHRS and CDR2 YFSETQ come from the germline V gene. CDR3 length: 12 amino acids.